Presented here are 24 T cell receptor beta chains from one specimen sequenced in a study of cytotoxic CD8 clonotypes in ibrutinib-treated CLL. Profiled with immunoSEQ multiplex PCR; TCRdb holds only in-frame clones, not every one. The table has about 40,000 clones, about two thirds seen once. Sequences were derived from PBMCs, sampled at disease progression, from a patient treated with ibrutinib. Source of these receptors: a human donor with chronic lymphocytic leukemia.

There are a few counts of this clone. This sequence joins TRBV4-1 and TRBJ1-2; 8 bases are shared with TRBD1. Germline V CDR1 and CDR2: MGHRA, YSYEKL. This CDR3 has 15 residues. Trimming cost V 7 bases and J 10 bases; bases outside gene matches: 17. CDR3 sequence: CASTTRPGGAEDYTF. The CDR3 DNA is TGCGCCAGCACCACCCGGCCAGGGGGCGCGGAAGACTACACCTTC.

The rearrangement uses TRBV2 and TRBJ1-5; possibly TRBD1 for D (5 bases). CDR1 and CDR2 (germline): SNHLY, FYNNEI. Trimming cost V 4 bases and J 0 bases, with 7 bases left between them. The CDR3 runs to 14 residues. In nucleotides, the CDR3 is TGTGCCAGCAGTGCAGGGTTTAGCAATCAGCCCCAGCATTTT. Protein: CASSAGFSNQPQHF.

The sample holds a few counts of this clone. The V gene is TRBV6-5, the J gene TRBJ1-2; D remains ambiguous. Germline CDR1 reads MNHEY; CDR2 reads SVGAGI. The ends were cut back, 0 bases at V and 8 bases at J, with 19 bases in the middle. This CDR3 has 16 amino acids. The CDR3 reads CASSYSLNLQAGGYTF. For the CDR3, the DNA is TGTGCCAGCAGTTACTCTTTGAACCTCCAGGCCGGAGGCTACACCTTC.

The sample holds a few counts of this clone. The chain carries TRBV6-1 and TRBJ1-6; TRBD1 might be the D (6 bases). Trimming cost V 1 base and J 6 bases, with 10 bases left between them. The CDR3 length is 15 residues. From germline, CDR1 is MNHNS and CDR2 SASEGT. The CDR3 DNA is TGTGCCAGCAGTGAAGGTGTCAGGGGTAATTCACCCCTCCACTTT. This encodes CASSEGVRGNSPLHF.

This sequence joins TRBV18 and TRBJ1-5, with 7 bases lining up with TRBD1. J lost 7 bases, V lost 4 bases, and 4 bases had no gene match. Germline V gives CDR1 KGHSH, CDR2 LQKENI. The CDR3 sequence is 13 residues long. The CDR3 protein is CASSRRGDQPQHF. DNA of the CDR3: TGTGCCAGCTCACGCAGGGGGGACCAGCCCCAGCATTTT. Full variable domain (rest looked up from reference TRBV18 and TRBJ1-5): NAGVMQNPRHLVRRRGQEARLRCSPMKGHSHVYWYRQLPEEGLKFMVYLQKENIIDESGMPKERFSAEFPKEGPSILRIQQVVRGDSAAYFCASSRRGDQPQHFGDGTRLSIL.

This clone was detected only a few times. The chain links TRBV6-5 to TRBJ2-7; the D is unclear. Trimming left V 0 bases short and J 0 bases short, with 6 bases between. The germline CDR1 and CDR2 sequences are MNHEY and SVGAGI. The CDR3 loop spans 14 amino acids. The CDR3 reads CASSYSPSSYEQYF. The CDR3 region has the DNA TGTGCCAGCAGTTACTCACCCAGCTCCTACGAGCAGTACTTC.

The genes are TRBV19 and TRBJ2-1, with D hard to call. The germline V and J ends were trimmed by 8 bases and 4 bases, with 12 bases remaining between them. Germline V gives CDR1 LNHDA, CDR2 SQIVND (reference sequence). This CDR3 contains 13 residues. Here the CDR3 reads CASGSTDYNEQFF. For the CDR3, the DNA is TGTGCCAGTGGCTCGACGGATTACAATGAGCAGTTCTTC.

V gene TRBV7-8 combines with J gene TRBJ1-5; TRBD1 agrees at 7 bases. Germline-derived CDR1 and CDR2 are SGHVS and FQNEAQ. This CDR3 has 15 residues. The V and J ends lost 1 base and 6 bases, in that order; junction bases with no gene match: 6. The CDR3 DNA is TGTGCCAGCAGCTTAGTACTACAGGGGAGTCAGCCCCAGCATTTT. Translation: CASSLVLQGSQPQHF. Based on the CDR3 plus reference TRBV7-8 and TRBJ1-5, the full variable domain is GAGVSQSPRYKVAKRGQDVALRCDPISGHVSLFWYQQALGQGPEFLTYFQNEAQLDKSGLPSDRFFAERPEGSVSTLKIQRTQQEDSAVYLCASSLVLQGSQPQHFGDGTRLSIL.

The chain carries TRBV6-6 and TRBJ1-1; 10 nucleotides match TRBD1. This CDR3 comprises 14 residues. Germline CDR1 and CDR2: MNHNY and SVGAGI (reference sequence). Trimming cost V 6 bases and J 2 bases; bases outside gene matches: 3. CDR3 residues: CASRGDRGNTEAFF. The CDR3 DNA follows: TGTGCCAGCAGAGGGGACAGGGGTAACACTGAAGCTTTCTTT.

This clone was detected a few times. The V and J genes are TRBV5-8 and TRBJ2-3, with D possibly matching TRBD2 (6 bases). The CDR3 sequence is 17 residues long. Trimming took 4 bases from V and 2 from J, leaving 20 bases between them. Germline CDR1 is SGHTS and CDR2 is YDEGEE. The CDR3 reads CASSPADRLVSTDTQYF. For the CDR3, the DNA is TGTGCCAGCAGCCCCGCAGACCGACTAGTCTCCACAGATACGCAGTATTTT.

The rearrangement joins TRBV2 to TRBJ1-1, with a possible D match to TRBD1 (5 bases). CDR1 and CDR2 from the germline V gene are SNHLY and FYNNEI. Trimming took off 3 bases at V and 4 bases at J, with 12 bases between the two ends. The CDR3 has 14 amino acids. CDR3 sequence reads: CASSDDRGGTEAFF. Written as DNA, the CDR3 is TGTGCCAGCAGTGACGATAGGGGTGGCACTGAAGCTTTCTTT.

The chain recombines TRBV5-1 with TRBJ1-4; 7 positions match TRBD1. CDR1 is SGHRS, CDR2 YFSETQ, per germline. The ends lost 1 base at V and 6 bases at J; junction bases unmatched: 6. CDR3 length equals 15 residues. Here the CDR3 reads CASSLSRGRDEKLFF. For the CDR3, the DNA is TGCGCCAGCAGCTTGTCAAGGGGGCGCGATGAAAAACTGTTTTTT.

The chain recombines TRBV5-4 with TRBJ2-1; D gene uncertain. V was cut by 0 bases and J by 0 bases, with 4 bases left in between. This CDR3 region has 14 residues. In germline, CDR1 is SGHNT, CDR2 YYREEE (reference sequence). CDR3 coding DNA: TGTGCCAGCAGCTTGGAGGACTCCTACAATGAGCAGTTCTTC. The encoded protein is CASSLEDSYNEQFF.

This clone was counted a single time. The V call is TRBV6-6, the J call TRBJ1-2; D is uncertain. The CDR3 covers 15 residues. V was shortened by 2 bases and J by 5 bases, with 15 bases between the two germline ends. Germline V gives CDR1 MNHNY, CDR2 SVGAGI (reference sequence). The CDR3 nucleotides are TGTGCCAGCAGTTACAACCTCGAGACGATTTATGGCTACACCTTC. This sequence encodes CASSYNLETIYGYTF.

The chain joins TRBV5-6 to TRBJ2-5; TRBD1 might be the D (7 bases). V was cut by 6 bases and J by 2 bases, with 14 bases left in between. The CDR3 is 14 amino acids. Per the germline V gene, CDR1 is SGHDT and CDR2 is YYEEEE. This CDR3 is CASTLQGTQETQYF. The DNA for the CDR3 is TGTGCCAGCACCTTACAGGGGACTCAAGAGACCCAGTACTTC.

V is TRBV27 and J is TRBJ1-2, with 7 bases that match TRBD1. The CDR3 is 16 residues long. J lost 5 bases, V lost 5 bases, and 14 bases had no gene match. Germline V lookup: CDR1 MNHEY, CDR2 SMNVEV (reference sequence). The CDR3 region has the DNA TGTGCCAGCAGTACCTTAGGACAGGAGTATAAGTATGGCTACACCTTC. Amino acid sequence: CASSTLGQEYKYGYTF.

The chain combines TRBV4-2 with TRBJ2-1; D ambiguous. The V end lost 0 bases, the J end lost 6 bases, and 6 bases lay between the germline ends. The CDR3 runs 13 residues. CDR1 is LGHNA and CDR2 is YNFKEQ in the germline V gene. CDR3 DNA: TGTGCCAGCAGCCAAGATCAGGTCAATGAGCAGTTCTTC. Protein sequence: CASSQDQVNEQFF.

V is TRBV7-3 and J is TRBJ2-2; TRBD2 aligns across 15 bases. The CDR3 is 16 residues long. In germline, CDR1 is SGHTA, CDR2 FQGTGA. V gave up 3 bases and J gave up 5 bases; unmatched junction bases: 1. DNA of the CDR3: TGTGCCAGCAGCTTGGGACTAGCGGGAGGTACCGGGGAGCTGTTTTTT. It is translated as CASSLGLAGGTGELFF.

This clone was observed a handful of times. The chain links TRBV11-2 to TRBJ2-7, with D possibly TRBD1 on 5 matching bases. Germline values: CDR1 SGHAT, CDR2 FQNNGV. CDR3 length: 13 amino acids. V was cut by 0 bases and J by 7 bases, with 10 bases left in between. CDR3 nucleotides: TGTGCCAGCAGCTTAGACCCAGGGCGGGAGCAGTACTTC. It yields the protein CASSLDPGREQYF.

This clone was counted a few times. The chain combines TRBV5-1 with TRBJ2-7; TRBD2 matches 7 bases. Looked up from germline, CDR1 is SGHRS and CDR2 is YFSETQ. Losses at the gene ends were 0 bases for V and 4 bases for J; bases not matched to a gene: 7. This CDR3 has 15 amino acids. The CDR3 is CASSLDLADLYEQYF. The CDR3 DNA sequence: TGCGCCAGCAGCTTGGATCTAGCGGACCTATACGAGCAGTACTTC.

This clone was observed a few times. This rearrangement joins TRBV6-1 to TRBJ1-5; D gene unclear. CDR3 length equals 12 residues. In germline, CDR1 is MNHNS, CDR2 SASEGT. Trimming pared 6 bases from V and 3 bases from J, leaving 6 bases between. The CDR3 region is CASRMINQPQHF. CDR3 coding DNA: TGTGCCAGCAGGATGATCAATCAGCCCCAGCATTTT.

This clone was recorded a few times. J is TRBJ1-4 and V is TRBV6-1; D ambiguous. The germline V and J ends were trimmed by 4 bases and 4 bases, with 13 bases remaining between them. Germline values: CDR1 MNHNS, CDR2 SASEGT. The CDR3 extends over 15 amino acids. The CDR3 spells CASSATDGDNEKLFF. The CDR3 bases are TGTGCCAGCAGTGCGACGGACGGTGATAATGAAAAACTGTTTTTT.

The CDR3 protein is CASSPDRGDSYNSPLHF. For the CDR3, the DNA is TGTGCCAGCAGTCCAGACAGGGGGGACTCCTATAATTCACCCCTCCACTTT. The chain carries TRBV28 and TRBJ1-6, with 9 bases that match TRBD1. CDR3 size: 17 residues. The V and J ends lost 5 bases and 0 bases, in that order; junction bases with no gene match: 5. From germline, CDR1 is MDHEN and CDR2 SYDVKM.

The V and J genes are TRBV2 and TRBJ1-6; 8 nucleotides agree with TRBD1. Unmatched junction bases numbered 11, after V lost 6 bases and J lost 10 bases. The CDR3 runs 15 residues. The germline V gene has CDR1 SNHLY and CDR2 FYNNEI. This chain's CDR3 is CASRADQGAGSPLHF. CDR3 DNA: TGTGCCAGCAGAGCAGATCAGGGGGCAGGGTCACCCCTCCACTTT.